A selection of T cell receptor beta chains follows, all from one sample in a study of T cells expressing NK-cell markers. TCRdb reprocessed the 5' RACE reads and keeps a single row for each CDR3 protein, giving no DNA. The sample includes over 150,000 distinct CDR3 sequences. Sequenced input: blood T cells: a sorted CD56 or NKG2C T cell subset, CD4+ or CD8+ T cells, or bulk PBMC T cells (not recorded which). Source of these receptors: a man aged 18-75 years in good health. The CDR3 runs from the conserved cysteine through the conserved F or W.

v_gene	j_gene	CDR3aa
TRBV6-5	TRBJ2-2	CASSYTLAGGVNGELFF
TRBV9	TRBJ2-7	CASSGSGGWGQGTYEQYF
TRBV28	TRBJ1-1	CASSPTGVREAFF
TRBV7-9	TRBJ1-3	CASSLASEGNTIYF
TRBV12-5	TRBJ1-4	CASGLDRDRTEKLFF
TRBV7-8	TRBJ2-7	CASSLALSGRTYEQYF
TRBV15	TRBJ1-4	CATSRVVGATNEKLFF
TRBV29-1	TRBJ2-2	CSVEGGSMGTNTGELFF
TRBV5-4	TRBJ1-1	CASSPGPGTEAFF
TRBV7-6	TRBJ2-3	CASSFGQGVADTQYF
TRBV2	TRBJ2-7	CASQPGGSEQYF
TRBV19	TRBJ2-7	CASSLTGGNYEQYF
TRBV12-3/TRBV12-4	TRBJ1-2	CASSLSDWGGGGYTF
TRBV7-9	TRBJ2-2	CASSLADRRRTGELFF
TRBV4-2	TRBJ2-7	CASSQVVGSYEQYF
TRBV12-3/TRBV12-4	TRBJ2-3	CASRQIAGESTDTQYF
TRBV20-1	TRBJ1-1	CSARVALNTEAFF
TRBV11-2	TRBJ2-1	CASSPTWGSGNEQFF